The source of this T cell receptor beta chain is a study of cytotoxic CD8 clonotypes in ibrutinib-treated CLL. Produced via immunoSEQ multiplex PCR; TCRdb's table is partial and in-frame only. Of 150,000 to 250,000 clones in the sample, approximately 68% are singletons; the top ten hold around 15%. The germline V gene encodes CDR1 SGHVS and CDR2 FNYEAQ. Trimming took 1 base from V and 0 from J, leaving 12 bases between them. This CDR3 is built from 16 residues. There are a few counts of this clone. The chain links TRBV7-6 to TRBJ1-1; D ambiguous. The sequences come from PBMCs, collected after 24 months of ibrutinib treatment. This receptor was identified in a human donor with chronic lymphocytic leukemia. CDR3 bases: TGTGCCAGCAGCTTAGTGTCTCGGGGAGTGAACACTGAAGCTTTCTTT. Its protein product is CASSLVSRGVNTEAFF.